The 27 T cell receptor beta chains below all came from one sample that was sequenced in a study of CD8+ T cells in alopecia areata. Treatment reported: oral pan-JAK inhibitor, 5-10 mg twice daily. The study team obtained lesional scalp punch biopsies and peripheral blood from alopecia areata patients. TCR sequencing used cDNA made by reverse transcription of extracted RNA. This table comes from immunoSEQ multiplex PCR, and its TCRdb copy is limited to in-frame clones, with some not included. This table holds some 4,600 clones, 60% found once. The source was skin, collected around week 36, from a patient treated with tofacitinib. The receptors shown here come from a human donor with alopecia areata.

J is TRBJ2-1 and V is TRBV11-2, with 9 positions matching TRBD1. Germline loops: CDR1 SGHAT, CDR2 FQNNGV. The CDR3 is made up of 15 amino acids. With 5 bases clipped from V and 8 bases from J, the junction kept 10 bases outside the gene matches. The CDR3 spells CASSKMGQGGDEQFF. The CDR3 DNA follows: TGTGCCAGCAGCAAGATGGGACAGGGTGGCGATGAGCAGTTCTTC.

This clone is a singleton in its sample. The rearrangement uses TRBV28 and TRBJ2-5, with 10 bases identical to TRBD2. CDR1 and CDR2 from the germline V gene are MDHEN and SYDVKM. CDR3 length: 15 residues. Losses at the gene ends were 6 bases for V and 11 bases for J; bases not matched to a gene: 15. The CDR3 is CASSFPGLAKKEQYF. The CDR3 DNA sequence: TGTGCCAGCAGCTTTCCGGGACTAGCGAAGAAGGAGCAGTACTTC.

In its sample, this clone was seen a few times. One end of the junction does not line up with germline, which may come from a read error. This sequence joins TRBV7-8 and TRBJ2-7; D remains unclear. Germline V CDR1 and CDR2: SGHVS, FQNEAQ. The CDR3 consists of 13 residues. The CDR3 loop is CASNLGPGYEQYF. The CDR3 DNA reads TGTGCCAGCAACTTAGGGCCGGGCTACGAGCAGTACTTC.

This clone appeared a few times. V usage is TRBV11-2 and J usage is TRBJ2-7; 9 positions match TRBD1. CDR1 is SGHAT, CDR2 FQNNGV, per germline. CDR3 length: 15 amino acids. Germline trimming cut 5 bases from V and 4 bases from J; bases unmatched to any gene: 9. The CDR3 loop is CASSLAGTGSYEQYF. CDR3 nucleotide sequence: TGTGCCAGCAGCCTTGCCGGGACAGGGAGTTACGAGCAGTACTTC. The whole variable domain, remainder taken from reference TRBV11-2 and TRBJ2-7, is EAGVAQSPRYKIIEKRQSVAFWCNPISGHATLYWYQQILGQGPKLLIQFQNNGVVDDSQLPKDRFSAERLKGVDSTLKIQPAKLEDSAVYLCASSLAGTGSYEQYFGPGTRLTVT.

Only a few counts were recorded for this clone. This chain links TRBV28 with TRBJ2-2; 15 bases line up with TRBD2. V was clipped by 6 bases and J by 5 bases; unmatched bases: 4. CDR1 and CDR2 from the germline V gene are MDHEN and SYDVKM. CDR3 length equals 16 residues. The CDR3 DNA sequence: TGTGCCAGCAGCTCCGGACTAGCGGGAGGGACCGGGGAGCTGTTTTTT. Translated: CASSSGLAGGTGELFF.

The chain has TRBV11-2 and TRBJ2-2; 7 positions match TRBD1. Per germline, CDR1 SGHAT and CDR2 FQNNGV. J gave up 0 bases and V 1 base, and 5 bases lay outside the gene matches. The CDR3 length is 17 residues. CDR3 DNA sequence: TGTGCCAGCAGCTTAGGGAACAGGGGAGCGAACACCGGGGAGCTGTTTTTT. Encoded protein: CASSLGNRGANTGELFF. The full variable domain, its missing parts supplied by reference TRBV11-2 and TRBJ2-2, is EAGVAQSPRYKIIEKRQSVAFWCNPISGHATLYWYQQILGQGPKLLIQFQNNGVVDDSQLPKDRFSAERLKGVDSTLKIQPAKLEDSAVYLCASSLGNRGANTGELFFGEGSRLTVL.

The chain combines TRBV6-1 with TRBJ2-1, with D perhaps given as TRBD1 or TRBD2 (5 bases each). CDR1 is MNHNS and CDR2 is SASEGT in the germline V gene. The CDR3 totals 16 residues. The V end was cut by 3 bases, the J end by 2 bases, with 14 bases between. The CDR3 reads CASSDPVRGPYNEQFF. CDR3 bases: TGTGCCAGCAGTGATCCGGTGAGGGGTCCCTACAATGAGCAGTTCTTC.

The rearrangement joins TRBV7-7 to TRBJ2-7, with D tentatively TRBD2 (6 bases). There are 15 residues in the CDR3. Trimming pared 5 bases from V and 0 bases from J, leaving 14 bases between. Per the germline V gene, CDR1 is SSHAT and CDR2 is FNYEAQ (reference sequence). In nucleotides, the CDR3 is TGTGCCAGCAGCGTCGGGACTGGGGACTCCTACGAGCAGTACTTC. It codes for CASSVGTGDSYEQYF.

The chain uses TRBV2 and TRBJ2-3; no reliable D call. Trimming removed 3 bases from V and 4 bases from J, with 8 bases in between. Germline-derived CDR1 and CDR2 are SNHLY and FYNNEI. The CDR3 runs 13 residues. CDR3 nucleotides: TGTGCCAGCAGTGACCAAAGGGCAGATACGCAGTATTTT. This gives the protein CASSDQRADTQYF.

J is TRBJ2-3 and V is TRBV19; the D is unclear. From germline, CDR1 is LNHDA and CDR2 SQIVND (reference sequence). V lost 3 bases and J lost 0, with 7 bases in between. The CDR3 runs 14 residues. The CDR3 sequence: CASSIASSTDTQYF. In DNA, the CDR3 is TGTGCCAGTAGTATTGCGTCAAGCACAGATACGCAGTATTTT.

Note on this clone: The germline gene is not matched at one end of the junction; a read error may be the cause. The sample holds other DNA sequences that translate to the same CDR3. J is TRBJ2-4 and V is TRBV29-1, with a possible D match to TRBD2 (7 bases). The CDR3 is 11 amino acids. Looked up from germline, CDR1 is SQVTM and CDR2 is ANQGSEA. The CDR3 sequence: CSVEGGGIRYF. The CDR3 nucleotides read TGCAGCGTGGAAGGGGGGGGCATACGGTACTTC. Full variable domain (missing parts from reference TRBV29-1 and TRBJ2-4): SAVISQKPSRDICQRGTSLTIQCQVDSQVTMMFWYRQQPGQSLTLIATANQGSEATYESGFVIDKFPISRPNLTFSTLTVSNMSPEDSSIYLCSVEGGGIRYFGAGTRLSVL.

This CDR3 reads CASTHDTGTGGHIPYEQYF. The CDR3 DNA reads as TGTGCCAGCACCCATGACACAGGGACAGGGGGCCACATCCCCTACGAGCAGTACTTC. The rearrangement uses TRBV7-8 and TRBJ2-7; 12 bases are a match to TRBD1. Germline assignment: CDR1 SGHVS and CDR2 FQNEAQ. This CDR3 spans 19 amino acids. After removal of 7 bases from V and 2 bases from J, the junction contained 18 bases not matched to a gene.

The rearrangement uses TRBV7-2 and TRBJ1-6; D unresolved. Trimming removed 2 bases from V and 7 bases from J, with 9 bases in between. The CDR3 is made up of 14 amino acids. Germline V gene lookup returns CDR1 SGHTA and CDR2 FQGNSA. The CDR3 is CASSLSPGNSPLHF. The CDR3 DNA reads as TGTGCCAGCAGCTTATCCCCCGGAAATTCACCCCTCCACTTT. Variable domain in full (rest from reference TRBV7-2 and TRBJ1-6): GAGVSQSPSNKVTEKGKDVELRCDPISGHTALYWYRQSLGQGLEFLIYFQGNSAPDKSGLPSDRFSAERTGGSVSTLTIQRTQQEDSAVYLCASSLSPGNSPLHFGNGTRLTVT.

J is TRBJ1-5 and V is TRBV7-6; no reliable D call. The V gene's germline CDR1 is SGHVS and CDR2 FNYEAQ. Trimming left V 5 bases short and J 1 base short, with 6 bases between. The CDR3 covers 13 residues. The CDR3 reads CASSGGSNQPQHF. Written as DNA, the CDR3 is TGTGCCAGCAGCGGCGGGAGCAATCAGCCCCAGCATTTT.

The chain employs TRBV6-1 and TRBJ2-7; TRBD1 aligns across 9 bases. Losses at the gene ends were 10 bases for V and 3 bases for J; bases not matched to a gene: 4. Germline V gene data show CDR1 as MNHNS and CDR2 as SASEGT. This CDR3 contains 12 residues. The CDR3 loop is CATRQGDYEQYF. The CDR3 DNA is TGTGCCACGCGACAGGGGGACTACGAGCAGTACTTC.

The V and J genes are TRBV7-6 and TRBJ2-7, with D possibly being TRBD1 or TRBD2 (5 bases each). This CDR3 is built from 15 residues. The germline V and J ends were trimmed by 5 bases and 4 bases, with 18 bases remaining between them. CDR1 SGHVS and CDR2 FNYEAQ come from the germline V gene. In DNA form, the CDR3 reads TGTGCCAGCAGCATCCACCAGGGACCAGGTTACGAGCAGTACTTC. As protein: CASSIHQGPGYEQYF.

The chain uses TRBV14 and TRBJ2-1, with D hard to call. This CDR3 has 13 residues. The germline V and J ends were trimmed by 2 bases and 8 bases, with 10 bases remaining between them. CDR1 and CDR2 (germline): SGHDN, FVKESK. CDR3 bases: TGTGCCAGCAGCCAACAGGATAGCCATGAGCAGTTCTTC. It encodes CASSQQDSHEQFF.

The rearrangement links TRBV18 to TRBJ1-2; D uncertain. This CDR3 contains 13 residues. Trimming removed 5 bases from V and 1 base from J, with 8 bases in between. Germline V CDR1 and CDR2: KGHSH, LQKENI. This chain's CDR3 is CASSEADNYGYTF. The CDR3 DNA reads TGTGCCAGCTCAGAGGCAGATAACTATGGCTACACCTTC. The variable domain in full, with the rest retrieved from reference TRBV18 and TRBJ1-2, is NAGVMQNPRHLVRRRGQEARLRCSPMKGHSHVYWYRQLPEEGLKFMVYLQKENIIDESGMPKERFSAEFPKEGPSILRIQQVVRGDSAAYFCASSEADNYGYTFGSGTRLTVV.

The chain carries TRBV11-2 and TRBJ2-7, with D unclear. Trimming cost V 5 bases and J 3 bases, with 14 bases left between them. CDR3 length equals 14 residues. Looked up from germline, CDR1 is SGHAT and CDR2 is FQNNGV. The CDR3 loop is CASSSGGNYYEQYF. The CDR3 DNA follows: TGTGCCAGCAGCAGTGGTGGCAATTACTACGAGCAGTACTTC.

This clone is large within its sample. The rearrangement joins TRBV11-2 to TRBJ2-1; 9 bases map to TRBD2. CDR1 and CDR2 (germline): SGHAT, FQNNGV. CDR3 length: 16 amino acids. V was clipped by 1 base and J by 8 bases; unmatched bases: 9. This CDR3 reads CASSLGLAGLRDEQFF. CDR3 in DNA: TGTGCCAGCAGCTTAGGGCTAGCGGGATTGCGGGATGAGCAGTTCTTC.

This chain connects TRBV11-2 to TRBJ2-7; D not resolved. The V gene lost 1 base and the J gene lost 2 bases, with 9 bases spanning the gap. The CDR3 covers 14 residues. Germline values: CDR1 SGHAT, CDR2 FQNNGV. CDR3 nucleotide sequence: TGTGCCAGCAGCTTAGCGGCGGCCACCTACGAGCAGTACTTC. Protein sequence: CASSLAAATYEQYF.

CDR3 in DNA: TGTGCCAGCACCCGTTTTGGACAGTCCCAAGAGACCCAGTACTTC. The encoded protein is CASTRFGQSQETQYF. The chain couples TRBV2 to TRBJ2-5; TRBD1 is a possible D gene (6 bases). The V gene's germline CDR1 is SNHLY and CDR2 FYNNEI. The CDR3 runs 15 residues. The germline V and J ends were trimmed by 7 bases and 1 base, with 16 bases remaining between them.

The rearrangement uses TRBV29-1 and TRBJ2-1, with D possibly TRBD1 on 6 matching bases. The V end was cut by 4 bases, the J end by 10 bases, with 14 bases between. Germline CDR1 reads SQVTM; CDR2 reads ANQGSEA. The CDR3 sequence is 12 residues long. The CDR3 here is CSVAGGLGEQFF. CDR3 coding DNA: TGCAGCGTTGCTGGGGGCCTGGGAGAGCAGTTCTTC.

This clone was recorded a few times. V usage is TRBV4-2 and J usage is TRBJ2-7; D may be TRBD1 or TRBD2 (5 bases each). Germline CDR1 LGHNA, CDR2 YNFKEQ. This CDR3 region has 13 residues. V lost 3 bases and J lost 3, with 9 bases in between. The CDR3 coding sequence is TGTGCCAGCAGCCACGGGACGGACTACGAGCAGTACTTC. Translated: CASSHGTDYEQYF.

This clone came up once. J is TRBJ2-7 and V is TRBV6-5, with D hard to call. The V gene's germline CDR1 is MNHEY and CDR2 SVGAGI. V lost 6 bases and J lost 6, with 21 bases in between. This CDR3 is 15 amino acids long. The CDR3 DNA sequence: TGTGCCAGCAGCAGTACGCGGCCTACTCAGATCGAGCAGTACTTC. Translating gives CASSSTRPTQIEQYF.

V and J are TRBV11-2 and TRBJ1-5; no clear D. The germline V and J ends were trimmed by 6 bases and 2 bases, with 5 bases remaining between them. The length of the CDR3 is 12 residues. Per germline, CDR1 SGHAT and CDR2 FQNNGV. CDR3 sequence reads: CASRVGNQPQHF. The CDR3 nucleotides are TGTGCCAGCAGGGTTGGCAATCAGCCCCAGCATTTT.

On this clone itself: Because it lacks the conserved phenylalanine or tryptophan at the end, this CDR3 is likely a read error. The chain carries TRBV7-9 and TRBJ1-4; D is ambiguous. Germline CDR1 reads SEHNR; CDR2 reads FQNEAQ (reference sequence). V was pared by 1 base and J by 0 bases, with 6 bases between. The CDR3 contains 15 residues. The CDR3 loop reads CASSLVSATNEKLFL. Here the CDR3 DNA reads TGTGCCAGCAGCTTAGTATCAGCAACTAATGAAAAACTGTTTTTA.